The clone carrying this T cell receptor beta chain was detected ten times or more. The sample is drawn from a study of CD8 T cells in ankylosing spondylitis. As the method for making TCR beta libraries, quantitative 5'-RACE with molecular barcodes was used. MiXCR, run by TCRdb on the 5' RACE reads, gives a single entry per CDR3 protein. The sample carries fewer than 200,000 distinct CDR3 sequences, roughly 18% recorded once. The CDR3 spans 15 residues. Germline-derived CDR1 and CDR2 are MDHEN and SYDVKM. V lost 4 bases, J lost 7 bases, and 16 bases lay in between. The sequenced sample consisted of blood, either unsorted or a sorted T cell fraction (not recorded which). The receptor was derived from a male donor under 30 with ankylosing spondylitis or in good health (not recorded which). The chain recombines TRBV28 with TRBJ2-2; D gene uncertain. CDR3 in DNA: TGTGCCAGCAGTTCCATTGCCAGGAGCGACGGGGAGCTGTTTTTT. This translates into CASSSIARSDGELFF. The whole variable domain, filled in from reference TRBV28 and TRBJ2-2, reads DVKVTQSSRYLVKRTGEKVFLECVQDMDHENMFWYRQDPGLGLRLIYFSYDVKMKEKGDIPEGYSVSREKKERFSLILESASTNQTSMYLCASSSIARSDGELFFGEGSRLTVL.